The 26 T cell receptor beta chains below come from one sample, sequenced in a study of T cells in Graves' hyperthyroidism and ophthalmopathy. The investigators amplified TCR beta CDR3 regions from RNA transcripts. RT-PCR in the first round (using the HTBI primer set) targeted the TCR CDR3. TCRdb re-called the multiplex PCR reads with MiXCR, one entry per CDR3 protein. The top ten hold roughly 18% of the sample, which has approximately 610,000 distinct CDR3 sequences, 15% to 20% seen once. Sample: blood. The receptors shown here come from a woman aged 18-29 years with Graves' hyperthyroidism.

This clonotype was observed at least ten times. The chain couples TRBV30 to TRBJ2-5; D is unresolved. Germline CDR1 is GTSNPN and CDR2 is SVGIG (reference sequence). V was shortened by 0 bases and J by 2 bases, with 13 bases between the two germline ends. CDR3 length equals 15 residues. The chain's CDR3 is CAWSVGGNIQETQYF. Written as DNA, the CDR3 is TGTGCCTGGAGTGTTGGCGGAAACATTCAAGAGACCCAGTACTTC.

In regard to this clonotype: Since a much larger clone is just one base distant, this may be a read error. This chain connects TRBV18 to TRBJ2-4; D perhaps matches TRBD1 (5 bases). V lost 1 base and J 4 bases, leaving 14 bases between the germline ends. CDR1 is KGHSH and CDR2 is LQKENI in the germline V gene. The CDR3 length is 16 residues. The CDR3 coding sequence is TGTGCCAGCTCACCACGTGGCAGGGTGCCGAAAAACATTCAGTACTTC. This translates into CASSPRGRVPKNIQYF.

There are a few counts of this clonotype. A much larger clone lies one base from this, so it may be a read error. This rearrangement joins TRBV5-5 to TRBJ1-1, with D maybe TRBD1 (6 bases). The V gene's germline CDR1 is SGHKS and CDR2 YYEKEE (reference sequence). CDR3 length: 15 residues. CDR3 protein: CASSLVAGVNTEVFF. The CDR3 DNA reads TGTGCCAGCAGCTTGGTAGCAGGGGTGAACACTGAAGTTTTCTTT.

There are a few counts of this clonotype. This rearrangement joins TRBV9 to TRBJ2-7; tentatively, D is TRBD1 (5 bases). V lost 0 bases to trimming and J lost 3 bases, with 13 bases between them. Germline V gene lookup returns CDR1 SGDLS and CDR2 YYNGEE. CDR3 size: 15 residues. CDR3 DNA: TGTGCCAGCAGCGTAGGTCCACAGGTGAACTACGAGCAGTACTTC. Translated, it gives CASSVGPQVNYEQYF.

In this sample, this clonotype turned up many times. This rearrangement joins TRBV12-3 or TRBV12-4 to TRBJ1-1; D is undetermined. There are 13 residues in the CDR3. The V gene lost 6 bases and the J gene lost 3 bases, with 11 bases spanning the gap. The CDR3 DNA reads as TGTGCCAGCAGCCCCACAAGGGACACTGAAGCTTTCTTT. Its protein is CASSPTRDTEAFF.

The gene calls are TRBV12-3 or TRBV12-4 and TRBJ2-7; D not certain. This CDR3 spans 13 amino acids. V lost 1 base, J lost 2 bases, and 6 bases lay in between. In nucleotides, the CDR3 is TGTGCCAGCAGTTTAGTAGAGACCTACGAGCAGTACTTC. Protein sequence: CASSLVETYEQYF.

This clonotype was counted at least ten times. The chain links TRBV27 to TRBJ1-5, with D perhaps TRBD1 (5 bases). V was cut by 6 bases and J by 4 bases, with 16 bases left in between. CDR3 size: 15 residues. Germline lookup yields CDR1 MNHEY and CDR2 SMNVEV (reference sequence). The CDR3 is CASSTSWGWNQPQHF. The CDR3 coding sequence is TGTGCCAGCAGCACATCGTGGGGGTGGAATCAGCCCCAGCATTTT.

This clonotype was recorded at least ten times. The chain combines TRBV27 with TRBJ2-7; D may be TRBD1 or TRBD2 (6 bases each). Germline V gene data show CDR1 as MNHEY and CDR2 as SMNVEV (reference sequence). This CDR3 is built from 16 residues. V was cut by 4 bases and J by 6 bases, with 22 bases left in between. The CDR3, as DNA: TGTGCCAGCAGTTCGCCCGGGGGCAGGGATTGGGGCGAGCAGTACTTC. Encoded protein: CASSSPGGRDWGEQYF.

This clonotype turned up a few times. This chain connects TRBV20-1 to TRBJ2-5, with D unresolved. Trimming took off 1 base at V and 2 bases at J, with 11 bases between the two ends. CDR1 is DFQATT and CDR2 is SNEGSKA in the germline V gene (reference sequence). CDR3 size: 14 residues. The CDR3 reads CSARGVSAQETQYF. The CDR3 DNA sequence: TGCAGTGCTAGAGGCGTATCGGCACAAGAGACCCAGTACTTC.

This clonotype was observed many times. The rearrangement joins TRBV7-8 to TRBJ2-1, with D unresolved. Germline assignment: CDR1 SGHVS and CDR2 FQNEAQ. V was cut by 6 bases and J by 8 bases, with 11 bases left in between. The CDR3 sequence is 12 residues long. DNA of the CDR3: TGTGCCAGCAGTTCTAAGGAAGATGAGCAGTTCTTC. Translated, it gives CASSSKEDEQFF.

This clonotype was picked up many times. The chain has TRBV12-3 or TRBV12-4 and TRBJ1-5; D remains unclear. The length of the CDR3 is 14 residues. The V gene lost 5 bases and the J gene lost 3 bases, with 11 bases spanning the gap. The CDR3 DNA reads TGTGCCAGCAGTATAAGACGGACCAATCAGCCCCAGCATTTT. This codes for CASSIRRTNQPQHF.

The gene calls are TRBV5-1 and TRBJ1-4; D possibly corresponds to TRBD1 (5 bases). CDR1 is SGHRS, CDR2 YFSETQ, per germline. Trimming removed 0 bases at V and 1 base at J, with 7 bases between. The CDR3 covers 15 residues. The CDR3 DNA reads as TGCGCCAGCAGCTTGGATACAGGAACTAATGAAAAACTGTTTTTT. Translating gives CASSLDTGTNEKLFF.

The CDR3 sequence: CASSWPGQGASTGELFF. The CDR3 nucleotides read TGTGCCAGCAGTTGGCCGGGACAGGGGGCGAGCACCGGGGAGCTGTTTTTT. The chain recombines TRBV6-9 with TRBJ2-2; 12 bases map to TRBD1. This CDR3 has 17 residues. The germline gives CDR1 MNHGY, CDR2 SVAAGI. Losses at the gene ends were 4 bases for V and 4 bases for J; bases not matched to a gene: 7.

The rearrangement links TRBV11-3 to TRBJ2-2, with 7 bases that match TRBD1. V dropped 5 bases and J dropped 0; count of bases not matched to a gene: 9. Germline V CDR1 and CDR2: SGHNT, YENEEA. There are 17 residues in the CDR3. In nucleotides, the CDR3 is TGTGCCAGCAGCCCCGGGACAGCCCTGGCGAACACCGGGGAGCTGTTTTTT. Its translation: CASSPGTALANTGELFF.

In this sample, this clonotype turned up many times. The chain combines TRBV11-2 with TRBJ1-1; D is ambiguous. The CDR3 is 17 amino acids. The V gene's germline CDR1 is SGHAT and CDR2 FQNNGV. Trimming cost V 3 bases and J 0 bases, with 17 bases left between them. This CDR3 is CASSFAHGRPMNTEAFF. The CDR3 coding sequence is TGTGCCAGCAGCTTCGCCCATGGAAGGCCTATGAACACTGAAGCTTTCTTT.

This clonotype was seen at least ten times. This chain joins TRBV3-1 and TRBJ2-1; D might be TRBD1 (5 bases). The CDR3 runs to 15 residues. CDR1 is LGHDT and CDR2 is YNNKEL in the germline V gene (reference sequence). Trimming left V 7 bases short and J 2 bases short, with 15 bases between. CDR3 sequence (DNA): TGTGCCAGCACCCGAACCCAGGGAACCTACAATGAGCAGTTCTTC. Translation gives CASTRTQGTYNEQFF.

This clonotype was picked up many times. The V gene is TRBV7-9, the J gene TRBJ2-1; TRBD2 is a possible D gene (6 bases). Trimming cost V 1 base and J 9 bases, with 13 bases left between them. Per germline, CDR1 SEHNR and CDR2 FQNEAQ (reference sequence). The CDR3 has 14 amino acids. CDR3 sequence (DNA): TGTGCCAGCAGCTTAGTTTCCGGGGAGGTTGAGCAGTTCTTC. It encodes CASSLVSGEVEQFF.

In its sample, this clonotype was seen a few times. The rearrangement joins TRBV5-6 to TRBJ1-4; D perhaps matches TRBD1 (5 bases). Germline values: CDR1 SGHDT, CDR2 YYEEEE. The CDR3 sequence is 15 residues long. Deletions cut 7 bases from V and 0 bases from J, with 13 bases between. The chain's CDR3 is CASFARTTTNEKLFF. The CDR3 DNA is TGTGCCAGCTTCGCTCGGACAACAACTAATGAAAAACTGTTTTTT.

Remarks on this clonotype: This may stem from a read error, because a much larger clone lies one nucleotide away. V gene TRBV3-1 combines with J gene TRBJ1-2; 7 positions match TRBD1. Germline V lookup: CDR1 LGHDT, CDR2 YNNKEL (reference sequence). CDR3 length: 15 residues. CDR3 DNA: TGTGCCAGCAGCCAACGCGACAGGGAGTGGGGCGGCTTCACCTTC. This translates into CASSQRDREWGGFTF.

This clonotype was found a few times. The chain is built from TRBV20-1 and TRBJ2-7; 11 bases are shared with TRBD2. The trim removed 5 bases at V and 6 bases at J, leaving 9 bases unmatched. This CDR3 spans 14 amino acids. In germline, CDR1 is DFQATT, CDR2 SNEGSKA (reference sequence). DNA of the CDR3: TGCAGTGCTTCAAGACTAGCGGGATTTGGCGAGCAGTACTTC. The encoded protein is CSASRLAGFGEQYF.

This clonotype appeared a few times. The rearrangement links TRBV6-1 to TRBJ1-5, with a possible D match to TRBD1 (6 bases). Germline V gives CDR1 MNHNS, CDR2 SASEGT. The CDR3 sequence is 13 residues long. Between the trimmed V and J ends, which lost 6 bases and 6 bases, there was a span of 12 bases. The CDR3 coding sequence is TGTGCCAGCAGCGAGGGGGTCCGTCAGCCCCAGCATTTT. The encoded protein is CASSEGVRQPQHF.

This clonotype was observed many times. This chain links TRBV15 with TRBJ2-5; the D is unclear. From germline, CDR1 is LNHNV and CDR2 YYDKDF (reference sequence). Trimming stripped 1 base from V and 5 bases from J, with 8 bases between. The length of the CDR3 is 13 residues. CDR3 in amino acids: CATSRGVTETQYF. The DNA of the CDR3 is TGTGCCACCAGCAGAGGTGTTACGGAGACCCAGTACTTC.

This clonotype was seen more than once but under ten times. V is TRBV30 and J is TRBJ2-3; D may be TRBD1 (5 bases). There are 15 residues in the CDR3. V was cut by 7 bases and J by 0 bases, with 17 bases left in between. Germline V gene sequence: CDR1 GTSNPN, CDR2 SVGIG (reference sequence). The CDR3 region is CALEPDSPSTDTQYF. The DNA for the CDR3 is TGTGCCTTGGAACCAGACAGTCCTAGCACAGATACGCAGTATTTT.

The chain couples TRBV7-9 to TRBJ1-1, with unresolved D. CDR3 length: 13 residues. V lost 5 bases and J lost 6, with 13 bases in between. The germline CDR1 and CDR2 sequences are SEHNR and FQNEAQ (reference sequence). CDR3 DNA: TGTGCCAGCAGCACCCGCACGAGGGCTGAAGCTTTCTTT. The encoded protein is CASSTRTRAEAFF.

V gene TRBV7-2 combines with J gene TRBJ2-7, with D tentatively TRBD2 (6 bases). Looked up from germline, CDR1 is SGHTA and CDR2 is FQGNSA. V was shortened by 4 bases and J by 3 bases, with 19 bases between the two germline ends. The CDR3 is made up of 16 amino acids. The CDR3 DNA follows: TGTGCCAGCAGCTCAATCCACCGGGCGGGGAGCTACGAGCAGTACTTC. Translated: CASSSIHRAGSYEQYF.

The chain employs TRBV20-1 and TRBJ2-5; 8 bases are shared with TRBD2. The germline V gene encodes CDR1 DFQATT and CDR2 SNEGSKA (reference sequence). The V and J ends lost 6 bases and 5 bases, in that order; junction bases with no gene match: 8. This CDR3 is 13 amino acids long. CDR3 residues: CSAPGGGRETQYF. As DNA, the CDR3 is TGCAGTGCCCCCGGCGGGGGGCGGGAGACCCAGTACTTC.